The sample holds a few counts of the clone carrying this T cell receptor beta chain. The entry originates in a study of regulatory T cells in long-lasting Graves disease. Time point indicated: persistent/refractory GD, antithyroid drugs over 5 years with positive TRAb. After RNA was extracted from PBMCs, the TCR library was made from it. V was pared by 7 bases and J by 1 base, with 13 bases between. This CDR3 contains 14 residues. Germline CDR1 and CDR2: LNHDA and SQIVND (reference sequence). For TCR beta, libraries came from iRepertoire HTBI primers and Arm-PCR of CDR3 regions. TCRdb itself ran the multiplex PCR reads through MiXCR, one entry per CDR3 protein. This sample has approximately 440,000 distinct CDR3 sequences, with roughly a quarter found just once.

Sequencing used peripheral blood mononuclear cells (PBMCs), obtained when the disease was refractory, from a patient treated with antithyroid drugs. The origin of this receptor is a female donor with Graves disease. This rearrangement joins TRBV19 to TRBJ1-1; perhaps TRBD1 as D (5 bases). The CDR3 DNA sequence: TGTGCCAGTAAAGTGGACGGGACGAACACTGAAGCTTTCTTT. The encoded protein is CASKVDGTNTEAFF.